This is a list of T cell receptor beta chains from one sample in a study of OX40 agonist ivuxolimab in advanced cancers. Profiled with immunoSEQ multiplex PCR; TCRdb holds only in-frame clones, not every one. The table has around 70,000 clones, over 70% seen once. The specimen comprised CD4+ or CD8+ T cells sorted from blood, sampled in a trial of the OX40 agonist ivuxolimab. The origin of the receptors is an adult with an advanced solid tumor such as melanoma, head and neck, liver or kidney cancer. CDR3s include the opening cysteine and the closing phenylalanine or tryptophan. Each record gives: V gene, J gene, clone size, D gene, CDR3 protein, CDR3 DNA. A D gene is named only where the DNA matches it firmly. Size tells how often a clone was seen (once, few, many) or the class of an expanded clone, and some rows leave it out.

TRBV19	TRBJ2-1	NA	NA	CASSILEAYNEQFF	TGTGCCAGTAGTATTCTGGAGGCTTACAATGAGCAGTTCTTC
TRBV27	TRBJ2-7	NA	NA	CASSLWGSEQYF	TGTGCCAGCAGTTTATGGGGATCCGAGCAGTACTTC
TRBV18	TRBJ1-4	NA	NA	CASSPTTSTNEKLFF	TGTGCCAGCTCACCGACGACATCAACTAATGAAAAACTGTTTTTT
TRBV11-2	TRBJ2-2	NA	NA	CASSYETARLYPAGELFF	TGTGCCAGCAGCTACGAAACTGCCAGGTTATATCCGGCCGGGGAGCTGTTTTTT
TRBV4-1	TRBJ1-4	NA	NA	CASSQDLRGRDEKLFF	TGCGCCAGCAGCCAAGATCTCCGAGGGCGGGATGAAAAACTGTTTTTT
TRBV7-3	TRBJ1-1	NA	NA	CASSFGNTEAFF	TGTGCCAGCAGCTTCGGGAACACTGAAGCTTTCTTT
TRBV5-5	TRBJ2-7	NA	NA	CASSLAYTAARYEQYF	TGTGCCAGCAGCTTGGCCTATACGGCAGCTCGGTACGAGCAGTACTTC
TRBV27	TRBJ1-2	once	TRBD1	CASSSGQGAGGYTF	TGTGCCAGCAGTTCGGGACAGGGGGCGGGAGGCTACACCTTC
TRBV29-1	TRBJ2-2	NA	NA	CSVGGGAANTGELFF	TGCAGCGTTGGGGGTGGAGCCGCGAACACCGGGGAGCTGTTTTTT
TRBV15	TRBJ2-7	NA	TRBD1	CATSRDRAGEQYF	TGTGCCACCAGCAGGGACAGGGCCGGGGAGCAGTACTTC
TRBV4-1	TRBJ2-1	NA	NA	CASSQNAGAGYNEQFF	TGCGCCAGCAGCCAAAACGCAGGGGCTGGTTACAATGAGCAGTTCTTC
TRBV23-1	TRBJ1-1	NA	TRBD1	CASRQRQGILVTEAFF	TGCGCCAGCAGGCAACGACAGGGGATCCTGGTGACTGAAGCTTTCTTT
TRBV28	TRBJ1-1	NA	TRBD1	CASREVQGASTEAFF	TGTGCCAGCAGGGAAGTACAGGGGGCGTCCACTGAAGCTTTCTTT
TRBV11-3	TRBJ1-3	NA	NA	CASSTGNGNTIYF	TGTGCCAGCAGTACAGGGAACGGAAACACCATATATTTT
TRBV10-2	TRBJ1-5	once	NA	CANTGDTLSNQPQHF	TGCGCCAATACCGGCGACACTCTAAGCAATCAGCCCCAGCATTTT
TRBV5-4	TRBJ2-7	once	TRBD2	CASGLAGGNEQYF	TGTGCCAGCGGGCTAGCGGGAGGTAACGAGCAGTACTTC
TRBV30	TRBJ1-2	few	NA	CAWEARGGYTF	TGTGCCTGGGAGGCCCGGGGCGGCTACACCTTC
TRBV7-9	TRBJ1-5	NA	NA	CASSLVVQGGQPQHF	TGTGCCAGCAGCTTAGTCGTCCAGGGTGGGCAGCCCCAGCATTTT
TRBV4-1	TRBJ2-5	NA	NA	CASSQGRGAPEETQYF	TGCGCCAGCAGCCAAGGTAGGGGGGCCCCCGAAGAGACCCAGTACTTC
TRBV5-1	TRBJ1-4	NA	NA	CASSSTGRAHEKLFF	TGCGCCAGCAGCTCAACAGGGAGGGCCCATGAAAAACTGTTTTTT
TRBV5-1	TRBJ2-1	NA	NA	CASSLIAQANEQFF	TGCGCCAGCAGCTTGATAGCGCAAGCCAATGAGCAGTTCTTC
TRBV11-3	TRBJ2-7	NA	NA	CARIRSPYEQYF	TGTGCCAGAATCCGGTCTCCCTACGAGCAGTACTTC
TRBV27	TRBJ1-5	once	NA	CASSFGQFNQPQHF	TGTGCCAGCAGTTTCGGACAGTTCAATCAGCCCCAGCATTTT
TRBV5-6	TRBJ2-5	few	NA	CASSLSAGRKTQYF	TGTGCCAGCAGCTTGTCAGCGGGTAGGAAGACCCAGTACTTC
TRBV7-6	TRBJ2-1	NA	NA	CASSPGLAYSEQFF	TGTGCCAGCAGCCCGGGGCTAGCGTACAGTGAGCAGTTCTTC
TRBV19	TRBJ2-4	few	NA	CASSVLDIQYF	TGTGCCAGTAGTGTGCTCGACATTCAGTACTTC
TRBV21-1	TRBJ2-6	NA	NA	CASSNQPTNRSNSGANVLTF	TGTGCCAGCAGCAACCAGCCAACCAACAGGAGTAACTCTGGGGCCAACGTCCTGACTTTC
TRBV27	TRBJ2-2	NA	NA	CASSSRQGGELFF	TGTGCCAGCAGTTCCCGTCAGGGCGGGGAGCTGTTTTTT